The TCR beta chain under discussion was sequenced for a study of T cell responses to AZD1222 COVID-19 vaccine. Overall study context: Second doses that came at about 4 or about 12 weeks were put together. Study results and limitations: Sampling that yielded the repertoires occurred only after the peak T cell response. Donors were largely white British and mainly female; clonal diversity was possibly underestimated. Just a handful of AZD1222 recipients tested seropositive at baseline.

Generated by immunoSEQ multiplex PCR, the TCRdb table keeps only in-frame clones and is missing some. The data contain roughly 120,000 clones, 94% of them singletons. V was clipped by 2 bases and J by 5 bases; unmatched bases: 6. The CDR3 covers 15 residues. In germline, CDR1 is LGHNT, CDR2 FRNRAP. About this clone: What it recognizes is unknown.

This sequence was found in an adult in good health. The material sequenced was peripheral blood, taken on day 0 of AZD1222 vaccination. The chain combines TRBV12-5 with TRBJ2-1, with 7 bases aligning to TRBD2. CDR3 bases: TGTGCTAGTGGTTTGCTGCCAGCGGGAAACAATGAGCAGTTCTTC. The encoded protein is CASGLLPAGNNEQFF.